This TCR beta chain is drawn from a study of long-term antiretroviral therapy in people with HIV. Remarks on this clone: The antigen remains unidentified.

At the survey level, the v3.0 immunoSEQ assay was run. The method was immunoSEQ multiplex PCR; TCRdb's version includes in-frame clones alone and lacks a portion of them. This sample yields more than 15,000 clones, of which approximately 90% are seen a single time; roughly 13% belongs to the top ten. Study-wide results and caveats: The clones with expansion before ART were dominant in the repertoire at all time points.

Cryopreserved PBMC, at 1-10 million per sample, were present before DNA extraction. The CDR3 covers 14 residues. Trimming shortened V by 6 bases and J by 5 bases, and 16 bases separated the two germline ends. Per germline, CDR1 MGHDK and CDR2 SYGVNS. This chain connects TRBV25-1 to TRBJ1-1; D not certain. Sequenced material: unsorted PBMCs, taken 0.6 years after starting antiretroviral therapy. The origin of this receptor is a woman aged 40 to 50 with HIV. CDR3 sequence reads: CASRRNVGSTEAFF. The DNA of the CDR3 is TGTGCCAGCAGGCGAAATGTAGGCAGTACTGAAGCTTTCTTT. The whole variable domain, filled in from reference TRBV25-1 and TRBJ1-1, reads EADIYQTPRYLVIGTGKKITLECSQTMGHDKMYWYQQDPGMELHLIHYSYGVNSTEKGDLSSESTVSRIRTEHFPLTLESARPSHTSQYLCASRRNVGSTEAFFGQGTRLTVV.